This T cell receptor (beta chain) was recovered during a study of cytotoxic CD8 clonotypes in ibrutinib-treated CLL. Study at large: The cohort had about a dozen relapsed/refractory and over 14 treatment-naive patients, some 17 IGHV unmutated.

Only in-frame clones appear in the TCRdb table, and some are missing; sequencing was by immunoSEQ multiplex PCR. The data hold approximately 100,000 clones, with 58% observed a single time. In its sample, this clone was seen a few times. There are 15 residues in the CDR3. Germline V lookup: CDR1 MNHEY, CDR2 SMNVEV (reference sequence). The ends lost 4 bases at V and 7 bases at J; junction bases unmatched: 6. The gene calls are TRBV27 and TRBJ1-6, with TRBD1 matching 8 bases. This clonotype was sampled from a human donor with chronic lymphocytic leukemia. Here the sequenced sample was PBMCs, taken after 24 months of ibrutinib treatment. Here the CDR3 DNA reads TGTGCCAGCAGTTGGGATACAGGGGGGAATTCACCCCTCCACTTT. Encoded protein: CASSWDTGGNSPLHF.